These T cell receptor beta chains were read from a single sample in a study of T cells after posttransplantation cyclophosphamide. TCRdb keeps only in-frame clones here, not all; method: immunoSEQ multiplex PCR. The table records more than 50,000 clones, more than 70% of them present only once. Sample: PBMCs. The origin of the receptors is a man under 40 with a blood cancer, CMV-positive, and with a related stem cell donor. Each CDR3 is given with its conserved first and last residue. The D gene is left open where the match is weak. Clone sizes are given selectively: once, few, many, or a class where the clone is expanded.

TRBJ2-3,TRBV27,TRBD2,-,TGTGCCAGCACAGGCCTTGGACTAGCGGGAGGTAAAGGCACAGATACGCAGTATTTT,CASTGLGLAGGKGTDTQYF
TRBJ2-7,TRBV6-5,-,-,TGTGCCAGCAGAGGGCAGGGACTTCCATCCTACGAGCAGTACTTC,CASRGQGLPSYEQYF
TRBJ2-2,TRBV28,-,-,TGTGCCAGCAGTTCATCGACACCCCGGAACACCGGGGAGCTGTTTTTT,CASSSSTPRNTGELFF
TRBJ2-3,TRBV6-6,TRBD1,-,TGTGCCAGCAGGCTATCCGGGACAGGGGGAGATACGCAGTATTTT,CASRLSGTGGDTQYF
TRBJ2-5,TRBV28,TRBD1,-,TGTGCCAGCAGCCCGGGACAGCTCAGGGAGACCCAGTACTTC,CASSPGQLRETQYF
TRBJ2-1,TRBV14,TRBD2,-,TGTGCCAGCAGCCAACTCTCAGGAACTAGCGGCTACAATGAGCAGTTCTTC,CASSQLSGTSGYNEQFF
TRBJ2-3,TRBV28,TRBD2,-,TGTGCCAGCAGCCTACTAGCGGCGAAATTTAGCACAGATACGCAGTATTTT,CASSLLAAKFSTDTQYF
TRBJ2-1,TRBV11-2,TRBD2,once,TGTGCCAGCAGCCAGGACGCGGGAGTCTACAATGAGCAGTTCTTC,CASSQDAGVYNEQFF
TRBJ1-1,TRBV28,TRBD1,-,TGTGCCAGCAGATGGCAGGGGGCGTCGCGTGGCACTGAAGCTTTCTTT,CASRWQGASRGTEAFF
TRBJ2-7,TRBV6-1,-,few,TGTGCCAGCAGCCTCACGGAGGGGGAGCAGTACTTC,CASSLTEGEQYF
TRBJ2-7,TRBV5-5,-,-,TGTGCCAGCAGCTTGGCTGGTTCAGGGGCGACCTACGAGCAGTACTTC,CASSLAGSGATYEQYF
TRBJ2-7,TRBV10-3,TRBD2,-,TGTGCCATCAGTGAGAGGACCGGGACTACCTCCTACGAGCAGTACTTC,CAISERTGTTSYEQYF
TRBJ2-7,TRBV19,TRBD1,-,TGTGCCAGTAGCCACTCGGGACAGGGGACCTACGAGCAGTACTTC,CASSHSGQGTYEQYF
TRBJ2-3,TRBV5-1,TRBD2,-,TGCGCCAGCAGAAGGCAGGGACTAGCGGGAGGGCCTACAGATACGCAGTATTTT,CASRRQGLAGGPTDTQYF
TRBJ2-3,TRBV25-1,-,-,TGTGCCAGCAGTCCCATCGGTAGGGGATGGGCAGATACGCAGTATTTT,CASSPIGRGWADTQYF
TRBJ1-1,TRBV19,-,few,TGTGCCAGTAGTATCGGGGGAGTGAACACTGAAGCTTTCTTT,CASSIGGVNTEAFF
TRBJ2-7,TRBV29-1,TRBD2,-,TGCAGCGTTTCGGACCGGCGGGAGTCATACGAGCAGTACTTC,CSVSDRRESYEQYF
TRBJ2-1,TRBV11-2,TRBD1,-,TGTGCCAGCAGCTACCAACCTGTGGGACAGCAACGCAATGAGCAGTTCTTC,CASSYQPVGQQRNEQFF
TRBJ2-5,TRBV7-2,-,-,TGTGCCAGCAGCCCGATTAGCGGACAAGAGACCCAGTACTTC,CASSPISGQETQYF
TRBJ1-2,TRBV7-2,-,-,TGTGCCAGCAGCTTAGGGGAGATCTATGGCTACACCTTC,CASSLGEIYGYTF
TRBJ2-5,TRBV7-9,-,-,TGTGCCAGCAGCTTAGGATCGCCCAGAGAGACCCAGTACTTC,CASSLGSPRETQYF
TRBJ1-1,TRBV5-8,TRBD1,-,TGTGCCAGCAGCAAGGGACAGTCTATGAACACTGAAGCTTTCTTT,CASSKGQSMNTEAFF
TRBJ1-3,TRBV30,-,-,TGTGCCTGGAGCCCAGGGGCTGGAAACACCATATATTTT,CAWSPGAGNTIYF
TRBJ1-1,TRBV6-5,TRBD1,-,TGTGCCAGCAGGCGGACAGGGGGCGCAAGGACTGAAGCTTTCTTT,CASRRTGGARTEAFF
TRBJ1-2,TRBV27,-,-,TGTGCCAGCAGTTTTGGGCCGGAGGCTGGGGGCTACACCTTC,CASSFGPEAGGYTF
TRBJ1-1,TRBV27,-,-,TGTGCCAGCGGCTTCCTAAAGACAGCGAACACTGAAGCTTTCTTT,CASGFLKTANTEAFF
TRBJ2-2,TRBV19,-,-,TGTGCCAGTAGGAAACAGGGGAACACCGGGGAGCTGTTTTTT,CASRKQGNTGELFF
TRBJ2-1,TRBV19,TRBD1,-,TGTGCCAGTAGGAAGCAGGGGGCCGGAGGCGAGCAGTTCTTC,CASRKQGAGGEQFF
TRBJ2-1,TRBV9,TRBD2,-,TGTGCCAGCAGCGGTGGACTAGCGACCTACAATGAGCAGTTCTTC,CASSGGLATYNEQFF
TRBJ2-5,TRBV7-9,TRBD1,-,TGTGCCAGCAGCTGGACAGGTCTCGGGTTAGAGACCCAGTACTTC,CASSWTGLGLETQYF
TRBJ2-4,TRBV10-2,TRBD2,-,TGCGCCAGCAGTGAGTCGGGGGGGGTCAAAAACATTCAGTACTTC,CASSESGGVKNIQYF
TRBJ1-2,TRBV5-1,-,-,TGCGCCAGCAGCGCTCAAAACAGGGCGCCTAACTATGGCTACACCTTC,CASSAQNRAPNYGYTF
TRBJ1-1,TRBV7-9,TRBD1,few,TGTGCCAGCAGCTTACGGGGACAGGGGAACACTGAAGCTTTCTTT,CASSLRGQGNTEAFF
TRBJ2-7,TRBV2,-,few,TGTGCCAGCAGTGAAGAGGACCCTAGCAGAGGCGAGCAGTACTTC,CASSEEDPSRGEQYF
TRBJ2-7,TRBV15,TRBD1,-,TGTGCCACCAGCACAGGAGGGACAGGACCCTACGAGCAGTACTTC,CATSTGGTGPYEQYF
TRBJ1-3,TRBV2,-,-,TGTGCCAGCAGTGTCCAGGGTAGCTCTGGAAACACCATATATTTT,CASSVQGSSGNTIYF
TRBJ1-4,TRBV7-9,TRBD1,few,TGTGCCAGCAGCTTCCCGAAGACAGGGGAGGAAAAACTGTTTTTT,CASSFPKTGEEKLFF
TRBJ2-1,TRBV9,-,-,TGTGCCAGCAGCGTAGAGGGGGTGGACCTCCCCTCCTACAATGAGCAGTTCTTC,CASSVEGVDLPSYNEQFF
TRBJ2-7,TRBV19,TRBD2,-,TGTGCCAGTAGTTCTGGACTAGCGGCGACCTACGAGCAGTACTTC,CASSSGLAATYEQYF
TRBJ2-7,TRBV11-3,-,-,TGTGCCAGCAGAGAACCCGGGACTGGGTTTATCGAGCAGTACTTC,CASREPGTGFIEQYF
TRBJ2-1,TRBV19,TRBD2,-,TGTGCCAGTAGCCTAGCGGAGCTCTCCTACAATGAGCAGTTCTTC,CASSLAELSYNEQFF
TRBJ2-2,TRBV7-8,TRBD2,-,TGTGCCAGCAGCCCTGGGGGGGGCGGGGAGCTGTTTTTT,CASSPGGGGELFF
TRBJ1-2,TRBV6-1,TRBD1,few,TGTGCCAGCAGTGAAGGACAGGGGGCCGGCTATGGCTACACCTTC,CASSEGQGAGYGYTF
TRBJ2-7,TRBV6-5,TRBD1,-,TGTGCCAGCAGTGCCCACAGGGGTCGGCAGTACTTC,CASSAHRGRQYF
TRBJ1-5,TRBV5-8,-,few,TGTGCCAGCAGCTTGGCTGAGTATCAGCCCCAGCATTTT,CASSLAEYQPQHF
TRBJ1-3,TRBV28,-,-,TGTGCCAGCAGAACCGCAAGAGGGACATTTCCCCTTAGTGGAAACACCATATATTTT,CASRTARGTFPLSGNTIYF